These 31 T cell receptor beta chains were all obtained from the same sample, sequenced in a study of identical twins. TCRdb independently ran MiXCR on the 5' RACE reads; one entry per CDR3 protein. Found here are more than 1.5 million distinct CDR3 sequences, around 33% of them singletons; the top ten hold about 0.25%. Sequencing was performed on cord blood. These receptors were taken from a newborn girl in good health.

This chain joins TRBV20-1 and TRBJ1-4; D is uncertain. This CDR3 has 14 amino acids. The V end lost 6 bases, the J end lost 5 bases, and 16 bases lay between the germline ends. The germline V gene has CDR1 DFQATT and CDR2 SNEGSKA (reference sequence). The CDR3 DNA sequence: TGCAGTGCCAGACTTCGACTGGGGAATGAAAAACTGTTTTTT. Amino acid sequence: CSARLRLGNEKLFF.

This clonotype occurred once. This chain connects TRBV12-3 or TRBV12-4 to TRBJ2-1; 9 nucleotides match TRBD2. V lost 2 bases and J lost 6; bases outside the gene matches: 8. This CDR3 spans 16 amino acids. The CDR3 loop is CASSLSGAGGRNEQFF. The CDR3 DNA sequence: TGTGCCAGCAGTTTATCGGGAGCGGGGGGCCGCAATGAGCAGTTCTTC.

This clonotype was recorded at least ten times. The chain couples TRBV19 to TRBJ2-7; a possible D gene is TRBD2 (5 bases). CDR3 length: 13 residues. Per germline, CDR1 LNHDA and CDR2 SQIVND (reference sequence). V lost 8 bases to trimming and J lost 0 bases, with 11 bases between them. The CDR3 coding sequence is TGTGCCAGTGGAGCGGCTAGCTCCTACGAGCAGTACTTC. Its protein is CASGAASSYEQYF.

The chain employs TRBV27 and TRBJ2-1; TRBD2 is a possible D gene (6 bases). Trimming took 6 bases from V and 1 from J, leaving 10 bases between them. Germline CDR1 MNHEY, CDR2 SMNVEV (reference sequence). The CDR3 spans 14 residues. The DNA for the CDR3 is TGTGCCAGCAGGGGACTTCTTTCCTACAATGAGCAGTTCTTC. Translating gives CASRGLLSYNEQFF.

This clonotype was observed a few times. The CDR3 region has the DNA TGTGCCAGCAGTGAAGCGGGGGGGCCCACAGATACGCAGTATTTT. Its protein product is CASSEAGGPTDTQYF. The chain joins TRBV2 to TRBJ2-3; weak D call: TRBD2 (7 bases). The CDR3 length is 15 residues. Trimming removed 0 bases at V and 2 bases at J, with 9 bases between. Germline-derived CDR1 and CDR2 are SNHLY and FYNNEI.

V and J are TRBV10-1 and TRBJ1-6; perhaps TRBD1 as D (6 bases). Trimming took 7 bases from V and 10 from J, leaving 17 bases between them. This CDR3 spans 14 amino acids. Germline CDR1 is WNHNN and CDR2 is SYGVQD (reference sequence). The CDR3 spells CASIREGGYSPLHF. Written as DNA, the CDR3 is TGCGCCAGCATCAGAGAGGGGGGATACTCACCCCTCCACTTT.

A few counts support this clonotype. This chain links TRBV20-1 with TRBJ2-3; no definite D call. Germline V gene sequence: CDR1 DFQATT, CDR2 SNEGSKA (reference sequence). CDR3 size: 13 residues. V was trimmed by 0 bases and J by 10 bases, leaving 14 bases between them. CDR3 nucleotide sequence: TGCAGTGCTAGAGATGGCTCCGCCCAGTCGCAGTATTTT. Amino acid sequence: CSARDGSAQSQYF.

The CDR3 loop is CATSGRLVGYGYTF. CDR3 DNA: TGTGCCACCAGTGGCCGGTTGGTCGGCTATGGCTACACCTTC. The V and J genes are TRBV24-1 and TRBJ1-2; D remains ambiguous. The CDR3 is made up of 14 amino acids. V was clipped by 5 bases and J by 4 bases, with 13 bases between them. Germline V CDR1 and CDR2: KGHDR, SFDVKD.

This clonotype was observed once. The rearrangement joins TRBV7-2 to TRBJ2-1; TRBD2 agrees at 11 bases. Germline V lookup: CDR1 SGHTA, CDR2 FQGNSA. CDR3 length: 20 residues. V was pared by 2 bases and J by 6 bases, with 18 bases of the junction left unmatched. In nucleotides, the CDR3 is TGTGCCAGCAGCTTACGCCCACTAGCGGGAGAGAGGAGGTTCTGCAATGAGCAGTTCTTC. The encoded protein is CASSLRPLAGERRFCNEQFF.

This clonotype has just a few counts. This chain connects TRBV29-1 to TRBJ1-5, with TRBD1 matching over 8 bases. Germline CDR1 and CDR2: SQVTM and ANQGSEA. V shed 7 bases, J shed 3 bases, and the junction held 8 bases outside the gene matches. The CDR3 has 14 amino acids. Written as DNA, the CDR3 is TGCAGCGCCATCGGACAGGGCCCCAATCAGCCCCAGCATTTT. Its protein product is CSAIGQGPNQPQHF.

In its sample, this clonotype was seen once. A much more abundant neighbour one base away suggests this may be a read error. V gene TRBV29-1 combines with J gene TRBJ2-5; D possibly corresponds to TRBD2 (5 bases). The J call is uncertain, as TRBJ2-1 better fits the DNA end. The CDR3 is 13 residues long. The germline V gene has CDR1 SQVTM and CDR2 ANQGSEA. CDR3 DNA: TGCAGCGGGGTGAAGGACTTCCAAGAGACCCAGTTCTTC. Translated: CSGVKDFQETQFF.

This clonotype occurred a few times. The CDR3 bases are TGTGCCAGCAGGGGAGTGTTCGGCGAAAAACTGTTTTTT. Protein: CASRGVFGEKLFF. This sequence joins TRBV27 and TRBJ1-4, with unresolved D. From germline, CDR1 is MNHEY and CDR2 SMNVEV (reference sequence). CDR3 length equals 13 residues. V was clipped by 6 bases and J by 8 bases, with 13 bases between them.

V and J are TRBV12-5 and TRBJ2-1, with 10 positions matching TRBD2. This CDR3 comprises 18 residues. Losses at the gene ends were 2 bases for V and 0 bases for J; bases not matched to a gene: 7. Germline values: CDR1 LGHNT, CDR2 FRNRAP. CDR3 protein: CASGLRTSGPGSYNEQFF. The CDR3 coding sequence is TGTGCTAGTGGTTTGCGGACTAGCGGACCTGGCTCCTACAATGAGCAGTTCTTC.

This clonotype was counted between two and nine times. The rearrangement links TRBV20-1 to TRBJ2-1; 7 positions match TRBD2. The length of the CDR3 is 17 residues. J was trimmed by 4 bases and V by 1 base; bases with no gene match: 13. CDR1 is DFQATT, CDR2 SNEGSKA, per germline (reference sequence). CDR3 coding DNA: TGCAGTGCTAGAGTAGAGACTAGCTCCCGAGGGTACAATGAGCAGTTCTTC. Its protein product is CSARVETSSRGYNEQFF.

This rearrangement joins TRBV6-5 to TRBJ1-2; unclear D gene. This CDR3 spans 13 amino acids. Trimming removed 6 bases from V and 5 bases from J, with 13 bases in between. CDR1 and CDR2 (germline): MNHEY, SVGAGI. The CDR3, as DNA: TGTGCCAGCAGCCCCCGGACTCATTATGGCTACACCTTC. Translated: CASSPRTHYGYTF.

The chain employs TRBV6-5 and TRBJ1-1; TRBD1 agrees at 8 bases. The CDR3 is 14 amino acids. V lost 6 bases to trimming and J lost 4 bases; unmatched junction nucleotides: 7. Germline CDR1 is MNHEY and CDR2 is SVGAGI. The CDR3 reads CASRWTGRGTEAFF. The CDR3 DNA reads TGTGCCAGCAGGTGGACAGGGAGGGGCACTGAAGCTTTCTTT.

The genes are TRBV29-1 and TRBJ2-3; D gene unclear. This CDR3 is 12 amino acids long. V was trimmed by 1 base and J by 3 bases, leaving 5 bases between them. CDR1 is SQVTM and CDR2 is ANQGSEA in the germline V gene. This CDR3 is CSVEGATDTQYF. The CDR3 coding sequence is TGCAGCGTTGAAGGGGCGACAGATACGCAGTATTTT.

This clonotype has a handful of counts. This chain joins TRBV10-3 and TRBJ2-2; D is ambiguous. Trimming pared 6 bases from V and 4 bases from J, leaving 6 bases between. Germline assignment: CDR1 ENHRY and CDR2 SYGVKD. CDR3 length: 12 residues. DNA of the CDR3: TGTGCCATCAGGGTCTCCACCGGGGAGCTGTTTTTT. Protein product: CAIRVSTGELFF.

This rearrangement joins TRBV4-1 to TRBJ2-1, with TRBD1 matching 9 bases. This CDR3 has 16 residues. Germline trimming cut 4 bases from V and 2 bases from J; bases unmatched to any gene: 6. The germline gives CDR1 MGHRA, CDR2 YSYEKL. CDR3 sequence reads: CASSLGTGLTYNEQFF. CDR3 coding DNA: TGCGCCAGCAGCCTCGGGACAGGGCTTACCTACAATGAGCAGTTCTTC.

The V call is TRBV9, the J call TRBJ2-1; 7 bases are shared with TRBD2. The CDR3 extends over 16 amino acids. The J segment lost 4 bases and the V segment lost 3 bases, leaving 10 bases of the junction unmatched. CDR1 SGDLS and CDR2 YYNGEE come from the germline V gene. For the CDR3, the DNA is TGTGCCAGCAGCGCAGGGCGGGAGCGTCCGTACAATGAGCAGTTCTTC. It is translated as CASSAGRERPYNEQFF. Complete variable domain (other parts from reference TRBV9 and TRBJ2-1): DSGVTQTPKHLITATGQRVTLRCSPRSGDLSVYWYQQSLDQGLQFLIQYYNGEERAKGNILERFSAQQFPDLHSELNLSSLELGDSALYFCASSAGRERPYNEQFFGPGTRLTVL.

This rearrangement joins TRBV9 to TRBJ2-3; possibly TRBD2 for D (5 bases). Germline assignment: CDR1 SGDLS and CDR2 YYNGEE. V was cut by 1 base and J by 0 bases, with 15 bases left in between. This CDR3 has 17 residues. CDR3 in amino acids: CASSVPSDLPSTDTQYF. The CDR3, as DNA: TGTGCCAGCAGCGTACCCTCGGACTTACCTAGCACAGATACGCAGTATTTT.

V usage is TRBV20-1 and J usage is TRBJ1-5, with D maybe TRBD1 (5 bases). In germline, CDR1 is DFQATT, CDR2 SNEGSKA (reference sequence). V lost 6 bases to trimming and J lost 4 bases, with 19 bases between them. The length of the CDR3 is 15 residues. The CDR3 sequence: CSAPLLGRVNQPQHF. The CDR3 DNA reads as TGCAGTGCCCCTTTATTGGGCAGGGTAAATCAGCCCCAGCATTTT.

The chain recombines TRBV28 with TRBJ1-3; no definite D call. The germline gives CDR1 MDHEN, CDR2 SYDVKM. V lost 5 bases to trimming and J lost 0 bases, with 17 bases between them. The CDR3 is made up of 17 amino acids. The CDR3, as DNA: TGTGCCAGCAGTACTCCACACCAACCACGCTCTGGAAACACCATATATTTT. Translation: CASSTPHQPRSGNTIYF. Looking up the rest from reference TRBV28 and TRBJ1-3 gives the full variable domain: DVKVTQSSRYLVKRTGEKVFLECVQDMDHENMFWYRQDPGLGLRLIYFSYDVKMKEKGDIPEGYSVSREKKERFSLILESASTNQTSMYLCASSTPHQPRSGNTIYFGEGSWLTVV.

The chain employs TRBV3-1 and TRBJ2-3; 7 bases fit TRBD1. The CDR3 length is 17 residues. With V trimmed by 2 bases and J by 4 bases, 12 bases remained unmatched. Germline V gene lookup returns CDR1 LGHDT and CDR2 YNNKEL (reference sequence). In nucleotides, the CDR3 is TGTGCCAGCAGCCAACTTTACAGGGGAGCGAGGGCAGATACGCAGTATTTT. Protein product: CASSQLYRGARADTQYF.

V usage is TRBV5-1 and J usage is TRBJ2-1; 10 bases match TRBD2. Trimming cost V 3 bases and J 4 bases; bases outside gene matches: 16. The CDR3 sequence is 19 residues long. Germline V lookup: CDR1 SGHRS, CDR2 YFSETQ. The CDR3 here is CASSSQVRTLAGPYNEQFF. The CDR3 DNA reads TGCGCCAGCAGCTCCCAAGTGAGAACACTAGCGGGACCTTACAATGAGCAGTTCTTC.

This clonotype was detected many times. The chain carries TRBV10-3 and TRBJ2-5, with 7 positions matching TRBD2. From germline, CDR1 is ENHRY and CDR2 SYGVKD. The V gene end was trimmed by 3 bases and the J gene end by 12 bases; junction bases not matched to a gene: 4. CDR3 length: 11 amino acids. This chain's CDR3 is CAISDGGGKYF. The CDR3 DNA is TGTGCCATCAGTGATGGGGGAGGGAAGTACTTC.

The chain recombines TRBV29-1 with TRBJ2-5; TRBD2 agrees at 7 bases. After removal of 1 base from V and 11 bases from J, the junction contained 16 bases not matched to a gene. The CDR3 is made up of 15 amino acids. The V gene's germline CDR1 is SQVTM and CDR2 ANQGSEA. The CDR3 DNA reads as TGCAGCGTTGAAGGGGTGCGGGGGAACTACAATGAGCAGTACTTC. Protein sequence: CSVEGVRGNYNEQYF. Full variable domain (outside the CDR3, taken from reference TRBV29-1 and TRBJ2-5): SAVISQKPSRDICQRGTSLTIQCQVDSQVTMMFWYRQQPGQSLTLIATANQGSEATYESGFVIDKFPISRPNLTFSTLTVSNMSPEDSSIYLCSVEGVRGNYNEQYFGPGTRLLVL.

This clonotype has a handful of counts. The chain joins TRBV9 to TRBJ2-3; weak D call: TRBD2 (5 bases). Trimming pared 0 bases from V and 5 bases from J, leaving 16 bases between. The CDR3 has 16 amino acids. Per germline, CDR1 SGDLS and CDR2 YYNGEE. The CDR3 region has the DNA TGTGCCAGCAGCGTAGAGTCGAGAGTTCGGGGAGATACGCAGTATTTT. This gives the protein CASSVESRVRGDTQYF.

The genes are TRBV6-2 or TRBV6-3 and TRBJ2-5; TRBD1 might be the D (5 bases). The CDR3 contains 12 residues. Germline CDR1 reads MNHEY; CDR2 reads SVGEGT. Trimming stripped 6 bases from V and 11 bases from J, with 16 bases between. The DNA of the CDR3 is TGTGCCAGCAGGGAAGGGGCCCACTTTCAGTACTTC. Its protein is CASREGAHFQYF.

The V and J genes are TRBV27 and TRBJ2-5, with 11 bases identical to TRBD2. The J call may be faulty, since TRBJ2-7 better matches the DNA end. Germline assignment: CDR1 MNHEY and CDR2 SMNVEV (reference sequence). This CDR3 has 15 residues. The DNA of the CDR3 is TGTGCCAGCAGTTGGGGGACTAGCGGCGACTACGAGCAGTACTTC. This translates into CASSWGTSGDYEQYF.

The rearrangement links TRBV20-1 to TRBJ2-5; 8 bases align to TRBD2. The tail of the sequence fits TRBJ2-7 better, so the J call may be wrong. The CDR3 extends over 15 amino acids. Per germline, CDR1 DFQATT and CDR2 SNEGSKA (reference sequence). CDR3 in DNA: TGCAGTGCTAGGCCAAAGGCGGGAGGTCCCTACGAGCAGTACTTC. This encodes CSARPKAGGPYEQYF.